This TCR beta chain was sequenced for a study of CD8+CD57+ T cells in acquired aplastic anemia. Looking at the study overall: Sorted CD4+ and CD8+ cells yielded about 3.1 ug of DNA on average.

Study conclusions and caveats: Patients shared just under 30 CD8+ CDR3 sequences with controls.

V gave up 8 bases and J gave up 4 bases, with 14 bases separating them. The V gene's germline CDR1 is MNHNS and CDR2 SASEGT. The CDR3 contains 13 residues. In patients chosen for sequencing, flow cytometry had shown CD8+CD57+ cell expansion. The template for TCR beta VDJ and CDR3 sequence profiling was genomic DNA. TCRdb processed the reads anew with MiXCR; each CDR3 protein has one entry. Altogether approximately 180,000 distinct CDR3 sequences are present, roughly half being singletons, with the ten largest covering around 2%. Concerning this clonotype: As yet, its antigen is unknown.

V is TRBV6-1 and J is TRBJ1-2, with no clear D. This TCR was recovered from a human donor with aplastic anemia. Material: sorted CD4+, CD8+, or CD8+CD57+ T cells (not recorded which) from PBMCs. The CDR3 bases are TGTGCCAGCCGGAGGGATTGGGGCTATGGCTACACCTTC. Residues: CASRRDWGYGYTF.